This TCR beta chain was captured in a study of T cell responses to AZD1222 COVID-19 vaccine. Study conclusions and caveats: CD4 TCRs linked to vaccination spanned spike, dominating at 160-218 and 743-854. Repertoires in all cases were sampled only once the peak T cell response had passed. Recipients of two AZD1222 doses showed rising Spike-specific TCR breadth and depth. Females outnumbered males among donors, who were mostly white British; clonal diversity was possibly underestimated.

Clones were sequenced by immunoSEQ multiplex PCR, and TCRdb holds only the in-frame ones, with some missing. The sample lists approximately 150,000 clones, around 94% seen once, with around 1.3% in the top ten. The germline CDR1 and CDR2 sequences are LNHDA and SQIVND (reference sequence). This CDR3 is built from 17 residues. The junction had 6 bases not matched to a gene; V was cut back by 2 bases and J by 0 bases. For this clone: Antigen: not known.

The chain employs TRBV19 and TRBJ1-4; TRBD1 aligns across 7 bases. This TCR came from an adult in good health. This sample comprised peripheral blood, obtained on day 0 of AZD1222 vaccination. CDR3 bases: TGTGCCAGTAGTATACTCGGGGACAGTTCAACTAATGAAAAACTGTTTTTT. It encodes CASSILGDSSTNEKLFF.